The TCR beta chain described here comes from a study of identical twins. This clonotype was recorded a few times. What it recognizes is unknown. Germline trimming cut 9 bases from V and 6 bases from J; bases unmatched to any gene: 9. This CDR3 has 14 residues. Unique molecular identifiers were present on cDNA, and template switching added a universal primer site. One entry per CDR3 protein, called by TCRdb with MiXCR from the 5' RACE reads. The table records 1.5 million or so distinct CDR3 sequences, roughly 35% of them present only once. Whole-study findings and limits: A cross-sectional statistical analysis, not follow-up of the same donors, supported the conclusions. Weaker excess sharing between twins was seen in beta out-of-frame sequences. Clonotypes of the beta chain that were abundant in cord blood carried fewer insertions (memory repertoires showed none).

The chain uses TRBV12-3 or TRBV12-4 and TRBJ2-3; 10 nucleotides match TRBD2. This TCR was sampled from a newborn girl in good health. The source material was cord blood. The CDR3 DNA reads as TGTGCCAGTAAGGAAGCGGGGGGGCTTGATACGCAGTATTTT. Protein product: CASKEAGGLDTQYF.